Listed here is a single T cell receptor (beta chain). The entry originates in a study of cytomegalovirus exposure and HLA in healthy donors. CDR3 length equals 15 residues. Germline values: CDR1 MDHEN, CDR2 SYDVKM. Unmatched junction bases numbered 7, after V lost 5 bases and J lost 1 base. 13 Jbeta primers and 60 Vbeta primers were used for the PCR. Sequenced by immunoSEQ multiplex PCR; TCRdb stores in-frame clones only, minus some. The sample includes 150,000 to 200,000 clones, around four fifths of them seen just once. Specimen: PBMCs. This clonotype originated in a male donor in good health and CMV-seronegative. The V call is TRBV28, the J call TRBJ2-7; 8 positions match TRBD2. The DNA for the CDR3 is TGTGCCAGCAGTGCCCCAAGACTAGCGTCCTACGAGCAGTACTTC. Its protein is CASSAPRLASYEQYF.